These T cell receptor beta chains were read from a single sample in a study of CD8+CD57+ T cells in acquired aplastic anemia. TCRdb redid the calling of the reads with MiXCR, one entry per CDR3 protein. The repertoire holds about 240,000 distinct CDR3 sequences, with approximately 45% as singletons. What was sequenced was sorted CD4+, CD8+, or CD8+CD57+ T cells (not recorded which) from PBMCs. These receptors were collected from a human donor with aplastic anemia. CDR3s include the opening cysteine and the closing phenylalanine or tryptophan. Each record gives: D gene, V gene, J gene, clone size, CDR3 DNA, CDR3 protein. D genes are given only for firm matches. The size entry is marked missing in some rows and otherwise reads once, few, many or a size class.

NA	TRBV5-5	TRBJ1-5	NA	TGTGCCAGCAGCTTGGGGGGGGACGGCAATCAGCCCCCGCATTTT	CASSLGGDGNQPPHF
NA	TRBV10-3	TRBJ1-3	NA	TGTACCATCAGTGAGTCTGAGGGGGGCCTCGGAAACACCATATATTTT	CTISESEGGLGNTIYF
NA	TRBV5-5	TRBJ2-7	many	TGTGCCAGCAGCTTGGTGCTTCGGGCTACCTACGAGCAGTACTTC	CASSLVLRATYEQYF
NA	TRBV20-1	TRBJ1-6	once	TGCAGTGCTAGTTTTGTAGCGGGGGGCGGGTCACCCCTCCACTTT	CSASFVAGGGSPLHF
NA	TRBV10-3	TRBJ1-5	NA	TGTGCCATCAGCGACAGTTCTAGCCACGAGCATTTT	CAISDSSSHEHF
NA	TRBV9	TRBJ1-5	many	TGTGCCAGCAGCCCCCGCTCGGGGACCAATCAGCCCCAGCATTTT	CASSPRSGTNQPQHF
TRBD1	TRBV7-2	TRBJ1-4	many	TGTGCCAGCAGCTTACGGACAGGGGATTTAGAAAAACTGTTTTTT	CASSLRTGDLEKLFF
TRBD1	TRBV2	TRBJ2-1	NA	TGTGCCAGCAGCCGACAGGGTCTCCTCTACAATGAGCAGTTCTTC	CASSRQGLLYNEQFF
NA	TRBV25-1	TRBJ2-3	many	TGTGCCAGCAGTGAAGGAGGTGACTACACAGATACGCAGTATTTT	CASSEGGDYTDTQYF
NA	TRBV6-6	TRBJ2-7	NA	TGTGCCAGCAGCCAGTCCAGGAGGGTAGCCTACGAGCAGTACTTC	CASSQSRRVAYEQYF
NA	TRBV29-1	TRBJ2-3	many	TGCAGCGTTGAAGCGGGGGACAGCACAGATACGCAGTATTTT	CSVEAGDSTDTQYF
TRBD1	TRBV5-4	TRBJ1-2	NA	TGTGCCGCGGGGACAGCTAACTATGGCTACACCTTC	CAAGTANYGYTF
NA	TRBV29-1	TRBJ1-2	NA	TGCAGCGTTGTCGCAGGGGACTATGGCTACACCTTC	CSVVAGDYGYTF
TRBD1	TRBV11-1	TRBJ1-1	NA	TGTGCCAGCAGCCGTTACCAGGGGGACACTGAAGCTTTCTTT	CASSRYQGDTEAFF
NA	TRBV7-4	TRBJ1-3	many	TGTGCCAGCAGCTCCCTTTGGAGGAGTGCTGGAAACACCATATATTTT	CASSSLWRSAGNTIYF
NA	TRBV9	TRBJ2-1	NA	TGTGCCAGCAGCCAAGAGATGGTAGCACCCCTTGTTGGCGATGAGCAGTTCTTC	CASSQEMVAPLVGDEQFF
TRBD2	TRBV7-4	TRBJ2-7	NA	TGTGCCAGCAGCCTGTTAGCGGGAGGCTCCTCCTACGAGCAGTACTTC	CASSLLAGGSSYEQYF
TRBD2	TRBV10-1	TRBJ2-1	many	TGCGCCAGCAGTGAGTCAGCGGGAGGGTACAATGAGCAGTTCTTC	CASSESAGGYNEQFF
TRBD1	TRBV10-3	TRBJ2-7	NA	TGTGCCATCAGTGACGGACAGGGAACCAACTACGAGCAGTACTTC	CAISDGQGTNYEQYF
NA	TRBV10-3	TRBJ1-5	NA	TGTGCCAGCAGTGTCGGATGCAATCAGCCCCAGCATTTT	CASSVGCNQPQHF
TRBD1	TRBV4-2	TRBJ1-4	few	TGTGCCAGCTTGGGACAGTACAATGAAAAACTGTTTTTT	CASLGQYNEKLFF
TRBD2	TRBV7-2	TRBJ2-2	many	TGTGCCAGTGAGGAGCGGGGGACCTACACCGGGGAGCTGTTTTTT	CASEERGTYTGELFF
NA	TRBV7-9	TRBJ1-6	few	TGTGCCAGCAGCTCGGCGATCAATTCACCCCTCCACTTT	CASSSAINSPLHF
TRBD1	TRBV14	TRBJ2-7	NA	TGTGCCAGCAGCCATAGACAGGGGTCTGGTGAGCAGTACTTC	CASSHRQGSGEQYF
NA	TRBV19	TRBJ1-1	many	TGTGCCAGTAGTATGAACACTGAAGCTTTCTTT	CASSMNTEAFF
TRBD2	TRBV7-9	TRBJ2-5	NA	TGTGCCAGCAGCCAAGGACTAGCGGGACTTCTCCAAGAGACCCAGTACTTC	CASSQGLAGLLQETQYF
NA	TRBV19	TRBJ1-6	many	TGTGCCACCGCGCCTGGATTCGGCGGGAATTCACCCCTCCACTTT	CATAPGFGGNSPLHF